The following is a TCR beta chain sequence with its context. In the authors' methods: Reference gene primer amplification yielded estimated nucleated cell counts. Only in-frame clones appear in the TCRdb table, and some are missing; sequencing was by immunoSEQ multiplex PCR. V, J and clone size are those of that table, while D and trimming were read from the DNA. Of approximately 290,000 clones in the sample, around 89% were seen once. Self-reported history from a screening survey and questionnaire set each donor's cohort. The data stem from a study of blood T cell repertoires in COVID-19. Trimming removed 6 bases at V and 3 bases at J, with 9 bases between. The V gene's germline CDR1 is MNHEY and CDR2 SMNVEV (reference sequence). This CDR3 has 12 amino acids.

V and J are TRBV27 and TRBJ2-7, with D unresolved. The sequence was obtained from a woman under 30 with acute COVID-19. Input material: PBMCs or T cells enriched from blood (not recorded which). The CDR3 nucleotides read TGTGCCAGCAGCCCGAGTAACTACGAGCAGTACTTC. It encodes CASSPSNYEQYF.